Shown below are 8 T cell receptor beta chains from a single sample sequenced in a study of shared clonotypes between healthy human individuals. The naive CD8 fraction comprised CD45RO-negative cells positively selected for CCR7 and excluded terminally differentiated effector memory CD45RA+ cells. The protocol was immunoSEQ multiplex PCR, while the TCRdb copy is restricted to in-frame clones and leaves out a portion. The sample lists roughly 2,000,000 clones, over 85% occurring once. The sequenced material came from naive CD8+ T cells sorted from blood. The receptors shown here come from a man younger than 30 in good health.

V is TRBV11-3 and J is TRBJ2-3; tentative D call: TRBD1 (5 bases). CDR3 length equals 15 residues. Germline loops: CDR1 SGHNT, CDR2 YENEEA. The ends were cut back, 2 bases at V and 1 base at J, with 10 bases in the middle. The CDR3 protein is CASSLKGLRTDTQYF. The DNA for the CDR3 is TGTGCCAGCAGCTTAAAGGGGCTGCGCACAGATACGCAGTATTTT.

The rearrangement joins TRBV5-4 to TRBJ2-7, with TRBD1 matching 7 bases. V was clipped by 3 bases and J by 5 bases; unmatched bases: 8. There are 14 residues in the CDR3. Germline CDR1 and CDR2: SGHNT and YYREEE (reference sequence). CDR3 nucleotide sequence: TGTGCCAGCAGCTCCGGACAGGCTCAAAACGAGCAGTACTTC. Translated: CASSSGQAQNEQYF. The variable domain in full, with the rest retrieved from reference TRBV5-4 and TRBJ2-7, is ETGVTQSPTHLIKTRGQQVTLRCSSQSGHNTVSWYQQALGQGPQFIFQYYREEENGRGNFPPRFSGLQFPNYSSELNVNALELDDSALYLCASSSGQAQNEQYFGPGTRLTVT.

J is TRBJ2-2 and V is TRBV5-1; D is unclear. Trimming removed 1 base from V and 4 bases from J, with 5 bases in between. The CDR3 has 13 amino acids. Germline V gives CDR1 SGHRS, CDR2 YFSETQ. The CDR3 nucleotides read TGCGCCAGCAGCTTGCCCGGCACCGGGGAGCTGTTTTTT. It yields the protein CASSLPGTGELFF.

J is TRBJ2-1 and V is TRBV28; 10 bases align to TRBD1. Germline V gives CDR1 MDHEN, CDR2 SYDVKM. The length of the CDR3 is 19 residues. V shed 6 bases, J shed 8 bases, and the junction held 22 bases outside the gene matches. DNA for the CDR3: TGTGCCAGCAGGCCTCCGGGACAGGGGCTTTTAGTAGGTGTGGATGAGCAGTTCTTC. It codes for CASRPPGQGLLVGVDEQFF.

V and J are TRBV11-1 and TRBJ2-7; unclear D gene. V was trimmed by 3 bases and J by 5 bases, leaving 11 bases between them. The CDR3 runs 13 residues. Germline CDR1 reads SGHAT; CDR2 reads FQDESV (reference sequence). CDR3 DNA: TGTGCCAGCAGCTTCCAGTTTCTGGACGAGCAGTACTTC. Its translation: CASSFQFLDEQYF.

V and J are TRBV4-1 and TRBJ2-1; the match to TRBD2 covers 9 bases. There are 16 residues in the CDR3. The germline gives CDR1 MGHRA, CDR2 YSYEKL. The V and J ends lost 1 base and 4 bases, in that order; junction bases with no gene match: 5. The CDR3 bases are TGCGCCAGCAGCCAAGGGGGCGGGAGGGGATACAATGAGCAGTTCTTC. This codes for CASSQGGGRGYNEQFF.

CDR3 amino acids: CATSRVGGWPEQYF. The CDR3 DNA reads as TGTGCCACCAGCAGAGTTGGGGGATGGCCCGAGCAGTACTTC. The chain carries TRBV15 and TRBJ2-7; D is perhaps TRBD1 or TRBD2 (5 bases each). V lost 1 base to trimming and J lost 6 bases, with 13 bases between them. Germline CDR1 LNHNV, CDR2 YYDKDF (reference sequence). The CDR3 totals 14 residues.

This clone was observed a single time. The chain joins TRBV2 to TRBJ2-7; 8 bases are shared with TRBD1. Germline V gene sequence: CDR1 SNHLY, CDR2 FYNNEI. The CDR3 has 15 residues. The trim removed 0 bases at V and 2 bases at J, leaving 3 bases unmatched. In DNA form, the CDR3 reads TGTGCCAGCAGTGAAGCCTCAGGGGGCACCTACGAGCAGTACTTC. Amino acids: CASSEASGGTYEQYF.